The 16 T cell receptor beta chains below come from one sample, sequenced in a study of cytomegalovirus exposure and HLA in healthy donors. The protocol was immunoSEQ multiplex PCR, while the TCRdb copy is restricted to in-frame clones and leaves out a portion. The sample comprises some 110,000 clones, 88% of which are singletons, and about 1.7% rests with the top ten. Material for sequencing was PBMCs. These receptor sequences come from a man younger than 35 in good health and CMV-seronegative.

This clone was detected once. V usage is TRBV7-2 and J usage is TRBJ2-1, with 8 bases lining up with TRBD2. CDR3 length equals 13 residues. CDR1 and CDR2 from the germline V gene are SGHTA and FQGNSA. V lost 5 bases and J lost 14; bases outside the gene matches: 11. The CDR3 DNA is TGTGCCAGCAGCCCAAGCCCGGGACTAGACGAGTTCTTC. Its protein product is CASSPSPGLDEFF.

The gene calls are TRBV27 and TRBJ2-2, with D possibly TRBD1 on 6 matching bases. Trimming removed 6 bases from V and 0 bases from J, with 14 bases in between. Per the germline V gene, CDR1 is MNHEY and CDR2 is SMNVEV (reference sequence). The CDR3 covers 16 residues. The CDR3 DNA sequence: TGTGCCAGCAGGGAGGAGGCAGGGGCGAACACCGGGGAGCTGTTTTTT. Translation: CASREEAGANTGELFF.

This clone was seen only a few times. The chain combines TRBV6-4 with TRBJ1-5; 7 bases agree with TRBD1. Trimming at V came to 2 bases and at J to 6 bases, leaving 7 bases not matched to a gene. CDR3 length: 15 amino acids. In germline, CDR1 is MRHNA, CDR2 SNTAGT. CDR3 nucleotides: TGTGCCAGCAGTGACGAGGCAGGGGGAGGTCAGCCCCAGCATTTT. Translating it yields CASSDEAGGGQPQHF.

The V call is TRBV25-1, the J call TRBJ1-2, with TRBD1 matching over 7 bases. With 1 base clipped from V and 3 bases from J, the junction kept 2 bases outside the gene matches. Germline CDR1 reads MGHDK; CDR2 reads SYGVNS. The CDR3 has 14 residues. The DNA of the CDR3 is TGTGCCAGCAGTGAATCGGGGACAGACTATGGCTACACCTTC. This translates into CASSESGTDYGYTF.

The chain employs TRBV2 and TRBJ1-5, with D possibly being TRBD1 (5 bases). Germline CDR1 is SNHLY and CDR2 is FYNNEI. This CDR3 region has 13 residues. Trimming shortened V by 8 bases and J by 4 bases, and 12 bases separated the two germline ends. The CDR3 region has the DNA TGTGCCAGCGTGGGGGGGGGTAATCAGCCCCAGCATTTT. Its translation is CASVGGGNQPQHF.

The rearrangement uses TRBV7-9 and TRBJ2-3; D is uncertain. Germline loops: CDR1 SEHNR, CDR2 FQNEAQ (reference sequence). Trimming stripped 5 bases from V and 2 bases from J, with 11 bases between. The CDR3 runs 14 residues. The CDR3 reads CASSQDISTDTQYF. Here the CDR3 DNA reads TGTGCCAGCAGCCAAGACATTTCCACAGATACGCAGTATTTT.

In this sample, this clone turned up a few times. The V gene is TRBV5-1, the J gene TRBJ2-7, with D possibly TRBD2 on 6 matching bases. Germline loops: CDR1 SGHRS, CDR2 YFSETQ. V was shortened by 3 bases and J by 6 bases, with 16 bases between the two germline ends. The CDR3 extends over 14 amino acids. The CDR3 here is CASSSVTSPGEQYF. The CDR3 DNA follows: TGCGCCAGCAGCTCGGTGACTAGTCCGGGCGAGCAGTACTTC.

The V call is TRBV27, the J call TRBJ2-1; a weak D match, TRBD2 (6 bases). Between the trimmed V and J ends, which lost 8 bases and 2 bases, there was a span of 13 bases. The CDR3 is made up of 14 amino acids. Germline V CDR1 and CDR2: MNHEY, SMNVEV (reference sequence). The CDR3 loop is CASGPGDPYNEQFF. CDR3 in DNA: TGTGCCAGCGGGCCGGGGGATCCCTACAATGAGCAGTTCTTC.

Here the CDR3 DNA reads TGCAGCGCCAGAATGGGACAGCAAGAGACCCAGTACTTC. Translating it yields CSARMGQQETQYF. V and J are TRBV29-1 and TRBJ2-5; 7 nucleotides match TRBD1. The CDR3 is 13 amino acids. Germline-derived CDR1 and CDR2 are SQVTM and ANQGSEA. V trimming: 7 bases; J trimming: 2 bases; junction bases outside the gene matches: 7.

V gene TRBV5-1 combines with J gene TRBJ2-5; no clear D. Germline CDR1 SGHRS, CDR2 YFSETQ. The V and J ends lost 0 bases and 4 bases respectively, with 13 bases between them. This CDR3 is 15 amino acids long. CDR3 in DNA: TGCGCCAGCAGCTTGGTCTCTCTCCCAGGAGAGACCCAGTACTTC. This gives the protein CASSLVSLPGETQYF.

This chain links TRBV19 with TRBJ1-5; tentatively, D is TRBD1 (5 bases). The CDR3 sequence is 15 residues long. Trimming took off 4 bases at V and 0 bases at J, with 10 bases between the two ends. Germline CDR1 LNHDA, CDR2 SQIVND (reference sequence). The CDR3, as DNA: TGTGCCAGTAGTAGGACAAAAGATAGCAATCAGCCCCAGCATTTT. This encodes CASSRTKDSNQPQHF.

The CDR3 coding sequence is TGTGCCAGCAGTTCCTCGGACAGGGGATATGGCTACACCTTC. It yields the protein CASSSSDRGYGYTF. The J gene is TRBJ1-2, the V gene TRBV28; 9 bases align to TRBD1. The CDR3 loop spans 14 amino acids. The germline gives CDR1 MDHEN, CDR2 SYDVKM. J was trimmed by 5 bases and V by 4 bases; bases with no gene match: 5.

V is TRBV4-1 and J is TRBJ2-1, with D uncertain. The CDR3 consists of 13 residues. Germline CDR1 reads MGHRA; CDR2 reads YSYEKL. V was shortened by 4 bases and J by 6 bases, with 10 bases between the two germline ends. The CDR3 nucleotides are TGCGCCAGCAGCCCCGGAGTTGGCAATGAGCAGTTCTTC. Its translation: CASSPGVGNEQFF.

This clone was recorded a few times. This chain uses TRBV7-9 with TRBJ2-2, with D maybe TRBD1 (6 bases). V was cut by 4 bases and J by 4 bases, with 16 bases left in between. Germline V gene lookup returns CDR1 SEHNR and CDR2 FQNEAQ (reference sequence). The CDR3 covers 16 residues. The DNA of the CDR3 is TGTGCCAGCAGCTCCATCCGGGACATCCTCACCGGGGAGCTGTTTTTT. As protein: CASSSIRDILTGELFF.

The CDR3 DNA sequence: TGTGCCAGCCAAGGTCCTACGGGACATGGGAATGAGCAGTTCTTC. Protein: CASQGPTGHGNEQFF. V gene TRBV27 combines with J gene TRBJ2-1; D might be TRBD1 (6 bases). CDR1 is MNHEY and CDR2 is SMNVEV in the germline V gene (reference sequence). This CDR3 is 15 amino acids long. V dropped 8 bases and J dropped 7 bases, with 21 bases sitting between them.

The rearrangement links TRBV11-2 to TRBJ1-5; 9 nucleotides align to TRBD1. Per germline, CDR1 SGHAT and CDR2 FQNNGV. CDR3 length: 15 amino acids. V was pared by 0 bases and J by 7 bases, with 4 bases of the junction left unmatched. The CDR3 here is CASSLDRQGDQPQHF. DNA for the CDR3: TGTGCCAGCAGCTTAGACCGACAGGGGGACCAGCCCCAGCATTTT.